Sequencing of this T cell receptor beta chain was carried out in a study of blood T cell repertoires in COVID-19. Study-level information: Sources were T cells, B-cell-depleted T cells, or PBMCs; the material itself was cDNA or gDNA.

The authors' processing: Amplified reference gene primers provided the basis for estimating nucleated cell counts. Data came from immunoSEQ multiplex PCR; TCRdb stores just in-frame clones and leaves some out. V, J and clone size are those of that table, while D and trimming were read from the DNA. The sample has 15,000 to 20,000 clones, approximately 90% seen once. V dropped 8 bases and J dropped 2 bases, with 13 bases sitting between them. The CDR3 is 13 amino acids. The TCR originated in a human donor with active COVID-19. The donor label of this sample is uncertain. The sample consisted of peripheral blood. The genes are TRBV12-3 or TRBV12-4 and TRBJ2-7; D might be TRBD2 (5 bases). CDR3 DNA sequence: TGTGCCAGCCGGTCGGGGTTAGCCTACGAGCAGTACTTC. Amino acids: CASRSGLAYEQYF.